The entry that follows covers one T cell receptor beta chain sequence. This record comes from a study of blood T cell repertoires in COVID-19. Study details: PBMCs, B-cell-depleted T cells, or T cells provided the cDNA or gDNA that made up the material.

The CDR3 sequence is 16 residues long. After removal of 0 bases from V and 0 bases from J, the junction contained 1 base not matched to a gene. Germline V gene data show CDR1 as SGHRS and CDR2 as YFSETQ. Participant reports of clinical history set cohort assignment. Before being deemed recovered, Cohort 3 donors had two negative PCRs, clearance, or symptom resolution. In the authors' workflow: Estimation of nucleated cell counts relied on the amplification of reference gene primers. Here immunoSEQ multiplex PCR was the method, and the copy in TCRdb shows in-frame clones only, minus some. V, J and clone size are taken as reported in that table, and D and trimming were inferred from the DNA itself. The sample has over 250,000 clones; approximately 90% are singletons.

The sequencing input was PBMCs or T cells enriched from blood (not recorded which). The sequence derives from a man aged 35-49 years who had recovered from COVID-19. The J gene is TRBJ2-3, the V gene TRBV5-1; 10 bases agree with TRBD2. CDR3 sequence (DNA): TGCGCCAGCAGCTTGGGGACTAGCGGTAGCACAGATACGCAGTATTTT. It yields the protein CASSLGTSGSTDTQYF.